The sequence of this TCR beta chain was determined in a study of regulatory T cells in long-lasting Graves disease. With V trimmed by 5 bases and J by 4 bases, 5 bases remained unmatched. This CDR3 contains 13 residues. CDR1 and CDR2 (germline): GTSNPN, SVGIG (reference sequence). Combining iRepertoire HTBI primers with Arm-PCR of CDR3 regions, the authors built TCR beta libraries. TCRdb reprocessed the multiplex PCR reads with MiXCR, giving one entry per CDR3 protein. Counted here are roughly 450,000 distinct CDR3 sequences, under 25% occurring once; the ten biggest clones make up 6.5% to 10%. As to time point: persistent/refractory GD, antithyroid drugs over 5 years with positive TRAb. TCR sequences were obtained from RNA taken from PBMCs. Study-wide results and limits: Persistent disease preferred TRBV28, TRBJ1-2 and TRBJ2-5. Relative to new patients (approximately 1,000), persistent patients exhibited greater sharing of public clonotypes (around 2,800). Researchers reported studying only peripheral blood, not thyroid tissue.

This clonotype was counted many times. The antigen is unknown. The V gene is TRBV30, the J gene TRBJ2-5, with 9 nucleotides matching TRBD1. Material: peripheral blood mononuclear cells (PBMCs), obtained when the disease was refractory, from a patient treated with antithyroid drugs. This TCR was recovered from a female donor with Graves disease. CDR3 residues: CAWVTGGGETQYF. DNA of the CDR3: TGTGCCTGGGTGACAGGGGGAGGAGAGACCCAGTACTTC.